Each of the 7 T cell receptor beta chains below was sequenced from the same sample in a study of blood T cell repertoires in COVID-19 (TCRdb year 2020). Library preparation was by the immunoSEQ multiplex PCR assay. This immuneACCESS table, as held by TCRdb, lists in-frame sequences with V and J called but not all clones. Of the missing ones, under half trace to an unresolved V gene in checked studies; the others have no known cause. This sample comprises 40,000 to 45,000 clones, 90% of them detected only once. 5% to 6% of the sample belongs to the ten largest clones. Sequenced: peripheral blood. Receptors originate from a human donor in a cohort sampled during active COVID-19.

This chain joins TRBV4-3 and TRBJ2-1, with 14 bases identical to TRBD2. The germline V gene encodes CDR1 LGHNA and CDR2 YSLEER. V gave up 0 bases and J gave up 8 bases; unmatched junction bases: 6. The CDR3 covers 17 residues. CDR3 sequence: CASSQDGGTSGSDEQFF. The CDR3 nucleotides are TGCGCCAGCAGCCAAGATGGAGGGACTAGCGGGAGTGATGAGCAGTTCTTC.

The chain employs TRBV28 and TRBJ2-7; D might be TRBD2 (7 bases). V lost 7 bases and J lost 2, with 15 bases in between. There are 14 residues in the CDR3. CDR1 is MDHEN, CDR2 SYDVKM, per germline. The CDR3 loop reads CASTLGGVPYEQYF. In nucleotides, the CDR3 is TGTGCCAGCACCTTAGGGGGGGTTCCCTACGAGCAGTACTTC.

Only one count was recorded for this clone. The chain carries TRBV10-3 and TRBJ2-1, with 8 bases that match TRBD2. Germline CDR1 is ENHRY and CDR2 is SYGVKD. Unmatched junction bases numbered 0, after V lost 3 bases and J lost 5 bases. The CDR3 loop spans 13 amino acids. The CDR3 protein is CAISEAGDNEQFF. The CDR3 coding sequence is TGTGCCATCAGTGAAGCGGGAGACAATGAGCAGTTCTTC.

The V gene is TRBV4-3, the J gene TRBJ2-7; D remains unclear. The V end was cut by 1 base, the J end by 3 bases, with 10 bases between. CDR3 size: 14 residues. Germline values: CDR1 LGHNA, CDR2 YSLEER. The CDR3 DNA follows: TGCGCCAGCAGCCAAGGACAAGAGAACTACGAGCAGTACTTC. Its translation: CASSQGQENYEQYF.

This sequence joins TRBV29-1 and TRBJ1-2; 7 bases are a match to TRBD1. Trimming cost V 3 bases and J 7 bases; bases outside gene matches: 14. This CDR3 has 15 residues. From germline, CDR1 is SQVTM and CDR2 ANQGSEA. The CDR3 protein is CSVDARQGSRTGYTF. Here the CDR3 DNA reads TGCAGCGTTGACGCGAGACAGGGATCCCGTACTGGCTACACCTTC.

The chain carries TRBV7-6 and TRBJ2-7; TRBD2 might be the D (6 bases). V lost 2 bases, J lost 3 bases, and 11 bases lay in between. The CDR3 extends over 14 amino acids. The germline gives CDR1 SGHVS, CDR2 FNYEAQ. The CDR3 loop reads CASSLTSRVYEQYF. For the CDR3, the DNA is TGTGCCAGCAGCTTAACTAGCCGCGTCTACGAGCAGTACTTC.

CDR3 residues: CASSSLAGRTDTQYF. In nucleotides, the CDR3 is TGTGCCAGCAGTTCACTAGCGGGACGCACAGATACGCAGTATTTT. The V and J genes are TRBV7-3 and TRBJ2-3; 10 positions agree with TRBD2. CDR3 length equals 15 residues. The junction had 4 bases not matched to a gene; V was cut back by 6 bases and J by 1 base. Germline V gene lookup returns CDR1 SGHTA and CDR2 FQGTGA.